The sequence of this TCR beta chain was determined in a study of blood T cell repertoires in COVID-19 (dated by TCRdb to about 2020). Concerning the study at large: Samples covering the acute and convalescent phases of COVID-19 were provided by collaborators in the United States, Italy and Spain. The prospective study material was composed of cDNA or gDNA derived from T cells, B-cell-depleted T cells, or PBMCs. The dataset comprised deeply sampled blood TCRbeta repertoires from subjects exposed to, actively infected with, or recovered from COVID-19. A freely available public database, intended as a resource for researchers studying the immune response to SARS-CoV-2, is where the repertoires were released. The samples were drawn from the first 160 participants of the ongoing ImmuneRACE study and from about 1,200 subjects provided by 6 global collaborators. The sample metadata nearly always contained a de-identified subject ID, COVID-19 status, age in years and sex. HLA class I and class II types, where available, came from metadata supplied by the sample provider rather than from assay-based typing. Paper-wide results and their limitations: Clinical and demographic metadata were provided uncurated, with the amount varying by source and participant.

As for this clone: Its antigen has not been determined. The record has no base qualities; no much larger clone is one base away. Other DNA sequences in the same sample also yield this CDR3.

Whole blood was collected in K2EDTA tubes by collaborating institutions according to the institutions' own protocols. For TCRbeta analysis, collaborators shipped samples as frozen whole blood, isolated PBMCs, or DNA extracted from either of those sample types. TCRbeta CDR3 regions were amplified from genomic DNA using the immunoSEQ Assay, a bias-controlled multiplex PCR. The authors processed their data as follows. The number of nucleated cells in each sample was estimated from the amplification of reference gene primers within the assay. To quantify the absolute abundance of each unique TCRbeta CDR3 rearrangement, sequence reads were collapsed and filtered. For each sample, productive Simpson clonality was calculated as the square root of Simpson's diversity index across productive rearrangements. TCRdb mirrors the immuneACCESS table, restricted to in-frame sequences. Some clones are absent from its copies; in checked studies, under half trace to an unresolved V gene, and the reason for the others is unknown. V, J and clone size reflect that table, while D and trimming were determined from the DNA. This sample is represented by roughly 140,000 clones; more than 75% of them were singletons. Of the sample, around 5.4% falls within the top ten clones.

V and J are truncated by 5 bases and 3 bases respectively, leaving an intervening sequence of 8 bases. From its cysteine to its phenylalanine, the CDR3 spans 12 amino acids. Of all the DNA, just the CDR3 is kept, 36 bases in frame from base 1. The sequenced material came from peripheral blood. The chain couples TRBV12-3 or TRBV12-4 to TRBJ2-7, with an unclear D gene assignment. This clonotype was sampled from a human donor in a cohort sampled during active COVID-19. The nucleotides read TGTGCCAGCAGTCTCTCGTTCTACGAGCAGTACTTC. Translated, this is CASSLSFYEQYF.